These 18 T cell receptor beta chains came from one sample sequenced in a study of T cells after yellow fever vaccination. TCRdb re-called the 5' RACE reads with MiXCR, one entry per CDR3 protein. In the table there are 150,000 to 200,000 distinct CDR3 sequences, approximately 6.2% of which are singletons. The starting material was CD4+ T cells sorted from PBMCs, obtained on the day of the first yellow fever vaccination. Receptors originate from a man younger than 35 who received the YFV17D yellow fever vaccine.

The chain combines TRBV7-6 with TRBJ1-6, with a weak D call TRBD1 (5 bases). The germline gives CDR1 SGHVS, CDR2 FNYEAQ. Between the trimmed V and J ends, which lost 5 bases and 7 bases, there was a span of 15 bases. The CDR3 is 15 residues long. CDR3 region: CASSAMIRDNSPLHF. CDR3 nucleotide sequence: TGTGCCAGCAGCGCCATGATAAGGGACAATTCACCCCTCCACTTT. Full variable domain (outside the CDR3, taken from reference TRBV7-6 and TRBJ1-6): GAGVSQSPRYKVTKRGQDVALRCDPISGHVSLYWYRQALGQGPEFLTYFNYEAQQDKSGLPNDRFSAERPEGSISTLTIQRTEQRDSAMYRCASSAMIRDNSPLHFGNGTRLTVT.

A few counts support this clonotype. This sequence joins TRBV4-3 and TRBJ2-1; 10 positions agree with TRBD2. Germline-derived CDR1 and CDR2 are LGHNA and YSLEER. This CDR3 region has 15 residues. The V segment lost 0 bases and the J segment 8 bases; nucleotides outside the gene matches: 4. CDR3 sequence (DNA): TGCGCCAGCAGCCAAGATTGGACTAGCGGCTATGAGCAGTTCTTC. As protein: CASSQDWTSGYEQFF.

The chain carries TRBV6-6 and TRBJ1-2; D not certain. Between the trimmed V and J ends, which lost 8 bases and 8 bases, there was a span of 15 bases. The CDR3 sequence is 12 residues long. The germline CDR1 and CDR2 sequences are MNHNY and SVGAGI (reference sequence). The CDR3 nucleotides are TGTGCCAGCGGGCAGGCGGGATGGGGCTACACCTTC. Encoded protein: CASGQAGWGYTF.

This clonotype was counted many times. CDR3 bases: TGTGCCAGCAGTGAGCCGGGACAGTATAATTCACCCCTCCACTTT. Its protein is CASSEPGQYNSPLHF. The chain recombines TRBV6-1 with TRBJ1-6; 7 nucleotides agree with TRBD1. CDR1 and CDR2 from the germline V gene are MNHNS and SASEGT. This CDR3 spans 15 amino acids. V dropped 3 bases and J dropped 4; count of bases not matched to a gene: 3.

This clonotype was counted a few times. The rearrangement links TRBV4-3 to TRBJ1-1; D may be TRBD1 (5 bases). The germline V gene encodes CDR1 LGHNA and CDR2 YSLEER. Trimming took off 7 bases at V and 11 bases at J, with 14 bases between the two ends. The CDR3 contains 11 residues. The CDR3, as DNA: TGCGCCAGCATCTATCCCAGGGCCGCTTTCTTT. Protein product: CASIYPRAAFF.

In its sample, this clonotype was seen many times. The chain joins TRBV25-1 to TRBJ1-1; D gene unclear. The CDR3 is 12 residues long. Trimming pared 3 bases from V and 4 bases from J, leaving 6 bases between. Germline V CDR1 and CDR2: MGHDK, SYGVNS. CDR3 sequence (DNA): TGTGCCAGCAGTGATCTGGGCACTGAAGCTTTCTTT. As protein: CASSDLGTEAFF. Full variable domain (rest looked up from reference TRBV25-1 and TRBJ1-1): EADIYQTPRYLVIGTGKKITLECSQTMGHDKMYWYQQDPGMELHLIHYSYGVNSTEKGDLSSESTVSRIRTEHFPLTLESARPSHTSQYLCASSDLGTEAFFGQGTRLTVV.

This clonotype showed up just a few times. This chain links TRBV3-1 with TRBJ1-2, with D perhaps TRBD1 (5 bases). The V and J ends lost 0 bases and 7 bases respectively, with 9 bases between them. Germline loops: CDR1 LGHDT, CDR2 YNNKEL (reference sequence). The CDR3 runs to 13 residues. CDR3 nucleotide sequence: TGTGCCAGCAGCCAAGATGTAGGGGCTGGCTACACCTTC. This sequence encodes CASSQDVGAGYTF.

This clonotype is deemed medium-sized. The chain is built from TRBV5-1 and TRBJ2-7; 12 nucleotides agree with TRBD2. Germline CDR1 SGHRS, CDR2 YFSETQ. V gave up 0 bases and J gave up 3 bases; unmatched junction bases: 4. The CDR3 spans 16 residues. CDR3 protein: CASSLGTSGNLYEQYF. CDR3 DNA sequence: TGCGCCAGCAGCTTGGGGACTAGCGGGAATCTCTACGAGCAGTACTTC.

This clonotype occurred a few times. V usage is TRBV12-3 or TRBV12-4 and J usage is TRBJ2-1; 10 bases match TRBD2. The J segment lost 8 bases and the V segment lost 1 base, leaving 5 bases of the junction unmatched. The CDR3 is 15 amino acids. In DNA form, the CDR3 reads TGTGCCAGCAGTTTAGGAAGCGGGGGGGTCCATGAGCAGTTCTTC. Its translation: CASSLGSGGVHEQFF.

This clonotype was seen ten or more times. The rearrangement joins TRBV12-3 or TRBV12-4 to TRBJ2-2; D might be TRBD1 or TRBD2, each matching 6 bases. Trimming pared 7 bases from V and 1 base from J, leaving 13 bases between. The CDR3 runs to 15 residues. This chain's CDR3 is CASILGGKNTGELFF. CDR3 in DNA: TGTGCCAGCATCTTAGGGGGGAAGAACACCGGGGAGCTGTTTTTT.

This clonotype was detected a few times. The chain uses TRBV15 and TRBJ1-1; D remains unclear. The CDR3 sequence is 14 residues long. Trimming removed 2 bases at V and 6 bases at J, with 13 bases between. Germline CDR1 LNHNV, CDR2 YYDKDF (reference sequence). The CDR3 DNA sequence: TGTGCCACCAGCAGACCGACGGAAGGCGCTGAAGCTTTCTTT. Amino acids: CATSRPTEGAEAFF.

This clonotype showed up just a few times. The rearrangement joins TRBV3-1 to TRBJ1-3, with TRBD1 as a possible D gene (6 bases). V lost 4 bases and J lost 2, with 12 bases in between. The CDR3 is 15 amino acids. CDR1 is LGHDT, CDR2 YNNKEL, per germline (reference sequence). Written as DNA, the CDR3 is TGTGCCAGCAGCCCTCCAGGGGTGACTGGAAACACCATATATTTT. This encodes CASSPPGVTGNTIYF.

In this sample, this clonotype turned up many times. The chain couples TRBV20-1 to TRBJ2-3; 11 bases align to TRBD2. Trimming at V came to 3 bases and at J to 0 bases, leaving 2 bases not matched to a gene. CDR3 size: 15 residues. Germline V CDR1 and CDR2: DFQATT, SNEGSKA (reference sequence). The DNA for the CDR3 is TGCAGTGCTAGGGGACTAGCGGTTAGCACAGATACGCAGTATTTT. It encodes CSARGLAVSTDTQYF.

The chain carries TRBV7-9 and TRBJ1-4, with 7 bases aligning to TRBD1. The CDR3 totals 14 residues. CDR1 SEHNR and CDR2 FQNEAQ come from the germline V gene (reference sequence). V dropped 2 bases and J dropped 8; count of bases not matched to a gene: 5. The DNA of the CDR3 is TGTGCCAGCAGCTTAAGACAGGGTTGGGAAAAACTGTTTTTT. It encodes CASSLRQGWEKLFF.

This clonotype was recorded many times. This chain links TRBV6-5 with TRBJ2-1, with 7 bases matching TRBD1. Trimming at V came to 2 bases and at J to 5 bases, leaving 3 bases not matched to a gene. Germline V gene lookup returns CDR1 MNHEY and CDR2 SVGAGI. The CDR3 spans 14 residues. CDR3 sequence: CASSYDRADNEQFF. The CDR3, as DNA: TGTGCCAGCAGTTACGACAGGGCGGACAATGAGCAGTTCTTC.

This clonotype was detected many times. This chain joins TRBV28 and TRBJ2-5; a weak D match, TRBD1 (6 bases). V shed 4 bases and J shed 4 bases, with 10 bases lying between them. There are 13 residues in the CDR3. Germline CDR1 reads MDHEN; CDR2 reads SYDVKM. CDR3 sequence: CASSYTGRETQYF. The DNA of the CDR3 is TGTGCCAGCAGTTATACAGGGAGAGAGACCCAGTACTTC.

Many counts were recorded for this clonotype. The DNA of the CDR3 is TGCGCCAGCAGCCAAAAGACTACTGGAGCGACAGATACGCAGTATTTT. This codes for CASSQKTTGATDTQYF. The chain combines TRBV5-1 with TRBJ2-3, with a tentative D call TRBD2 (5 bases). The CDR3 totals 16 residues. Looked up from germline, CDR1 is SGHRS and CDR2 is YFSETQ. Between the trimmed V and J ends, which lost 4 bases and 3 bases, there was a span of 18 bases.

This clonotype counts as medium-sized. This chain joins TRBV20-1 and TRBJ2-5, with D maybe TRBD2 (6 bases). Trimming left V 3 bases short and J 2 bases short, with 13 bases between. The CDR3 has 14 amino acids. Germline V lookup: CDR1 DFQATT, CDR2 SNEGSKA (reference sequence). As DNA, the CDR3 is TGCAGTGCTAGGTCCGGGAGTCCACAAGAGACCCAGTACTTC. This encodes CSARSGSPQETQYF.